Following are 8 T cell receptor beta chains from one sample sequenced in a study of long-term antiretroviral therapy in people with HIV. Investigators performed immunoSEQ version v3.0 at survey level. Clones were sequenced by immunoSEQ multiplex PCR, and TCRdb holds only the in-frame ones, with some missing. The table shows around 26,000 clones, with approximately 85% occurring only once. The input for sequencing was unsorted PBMCs, taken 2.9 years after starting antiretroviral therapy. The source of these receptors is a man in his fifties or sixties with HIV.

The gene calls are TRBV29-1 and TRBJ1-1; D not resolved. Germline CDR1 and CDR2: SQVTM and ANQGSEA. Between the trimmed V and J ends, which lost 4 bases and 0 bases, there was a span of 9 bases. The CDR3 contains 13 residues. The CDR3: CSVGSMLNTEAFF. In DNA, the CDR3 is TGCAGCGTTGGAAGTATGTTGAACACTGAAGCTTTCTTT.

The rearrangement uses TRBV9 and TRBJ1-6; D unclear. Germline assignment: CDR1 SGDLS and CDR2 YYNGEE. The CDR3 consists of 13 residues. Trimming took 2 bases from V and 7 from J, leaving 7 bases between them. The CDR3 here is CASSVLLNSPLHF. The CDR3 DNA follows: TGTGCCAGCAGCGTTCTGTTGAATTCACCCCTCCACTTT.

The chain joins TRBV5-1 to TRBJ1-2; D gene uncertain. Trimming shortened V by 0 bases and J by 2 bases, and 5 bases separated the two germline ends. The CDR3 runs 13 residues. The V gene's germline CDR1 is SGHRS and CDR2 YFSETQ. The CDR3 bases are TGCGCCAGCAGCTTGGAACAGAACTATGGCTACACCTTC. Translating it yields CASSLEQNYGYTF.

This clone appeared a single time. The chain uses TRBV9 and TRBJ2-7; weak D call: TRBD1 (6 bases). Germline V gene lookup returns CDR1 SGDLS and CDR2 YYNGEE. The CDR3 contains 14 residues. The ends were cut back, 3 bases at V and 0 bases at J, with 10 bases in the middle. The CDR3 DNA follows: TGTGCCAGCAGCGCAGGGGTGGGCTCCTACGAGCAGTACTTC. Translating it yields CASSAGVGSYEQYF.

This chain joins TRBV2 and TRBJ1-6; D gene ambiguous. Germline V gene lookup returns CDR1 SNHLY and CDR2 FYNNEI. The CDR3 consists of 13 residues. Trimming shortened V by 0 bases and J by 9 bases, and 6 bases separated the two germline ends. The CDR3 here is CASSEAPGSPLHF. CDR3 nucleotide sequence: TGTGCCAGCAGTGAAGCCCCGGGTTCACCCCTCCACTTT.

This clone occurred once. The rearrangement uses TRBV27 and TRBJ2-7; 9 bases fit TRBD1. Germline CDR1 reads MNHEY; CDR2 reads SMNVEV (reference sequence). V was clipped by 1 base and J by 7 bases; unmatched bases: 5. The CDR3 has 14 residues. In DNA, the CDR3 is TGTGCCAGCAGTTTATTTGGGACAGGGAAAGAGCAGTACTTC. Translating it yields CASSLFGTGKEQYF.

The V and J genes are TRBV28 and TRBJ2-3; D is ambiguous. The V end lost 5 bases, the J end lost 6 bases, and 24 bases lay between the germline ends. CDR1 is MDHEN and CDR2 is SYDVKM in the germline V gene. This CDR3 comprises 17 residues. As DNA, the CDR3 is TGTGCCAGCAGTCCCCTGGACCCAGCATTTAACGTGGATACGCAGTATTTT. Translating gives CASSPLDPAFNVDTQYF. Combining the CDR3 with reference TRBV28 and TRBJ2-3 gives the whole variable domain DVKVTQSSRYLVKRTGEKVFLECVQDMDHENMFWYRQDPGLGLRLIYFSYDVKMKEKGDIPEGYSVSREKKERFSLILESASTNQTSMYLCASSPLDPAFNVDTQYFGPGTRLTVL.

This clone was seen once. The gene calls are TRBV7-2 and TRBJ2-1; TRBD1 matches 7 bases. V lost 5 bases and J lost 6; bases outside the gene matches: 10. This CDR3 contains 15 residues. The germline CDR1 and CDR2 sequences are SGHTA and FQGNSA. CDR3 protein: CASSPRFKGANEQFF. As DNA, the CDR3 is TGTGCCAGCAGCCCCCGCTTTAAGGGGGCCAATGAGCAGTTCTTC.